This T cell receptor beta chain derives from a study of blood T cell repertoires in COVID-19. Study-wide background: Acute and convalescent COVID-19 specimens originated in the United States, Italy and Spain.

In the authors' workflow: Estimation of nucleated cell counts was performed using reference gene primer amplification. The protocol was immunoSEQ multiplex PCR, while the TCRdb copy is restricted to in-frame clones and leaves out a portion. V and J calls and clone size come straight from that table; D and trimming were deduced from the DNA. The sample yields 75,000 to 95,000 clones, 87% seen once. Germline V gene sequence: CDR1 SNHLY, CDR2 FYNNEI. Unmatched junction bases numbered 6, after V lost 3 bases and J lost 7 bases. The CDR3 consists of 15 residues. The receptor's source is a man in his 60s with acute or convalescent COVID-19. The sample consisted of peripheral blood. The chain combines TRBV2 with TRBJ1-6; TRBD1 aligns across 7 bases. CDR3 sequence: CASSETGQLNSPLHF. The CDR3 DNA reads TGTGCCAGCAGTGAGACGGGACAGCTAAATTCACCCCTCCACTTT.